This entry features one T cell receptor (beta chain) sequence. A multiplex PCR was run with 60 Vbeta primers and 13 Jbeta primers. Some clones are missing from TCRdb's copy, which holds only in-frame ones; the method was immunoSEQ multiplex PCR. There are about 140,000 clones in the sample; about four fifths occur only once, and around 2.5% lies in the top ten. This entry comes from a study of cytomegalovirus exposure and HLA in healthy donors. The CDR3 covers 13 residues. Trimming left V 3 bases short and J 7 bases short, with 10 bases between. Germline CDR1 is SGDLS and CDR2 is YYNGEE. This TCR was recovered from a woman between 18 and 30 years old in good health and CMV-seropositive. The source material was PBMCs. The chain is built from TRBV9 and TRBJ2-2, with D possibly TRBD2 on 5 matching bases. Written as DNA, the CDR3 is TGTGCCAGCAGCGCCCCGAGCGGCGGGGAGCTGTTTTTT. Translated: CASSAPSGGELFF.